Described below is a single TCR beta chain sequence and its context. Participant ages covered roughly 18 to 89 years across about two dozen US areas. Participants classified as exposed had met a COVID-19 case within 2 weeks before study entry. Using immunoSEQ multiplex PCR, the repertoire was profiled, and TCRdb retains in-frame clones only, with some absent. The sample consists of about 200,000 clones, approximately 86% of them appearing once. The data were taken from a study of blood T cell repertoires in COVID-19. Study details: PBMCs, B-cell-depleted T cells, or T cells were the source of the cDNA or gDNA that made up the material.

There are 15 residues in the CDR3. The trim removed 1 base at V and 4 bases at J, leaving 6 bases unmatched. The germline V gene encodes CDR1 SGHTA and CDR2 FQGNSA. Sequenced input: PBMCs or T cells enriched from blood (not recorded which). The chain has TRBV7-2 and TRBJ1-2, with TRBD1 matching 7 bases. The receptor's source is a woman younger than 45 who had been exposed to COVID-19. CDR3 coding DNA: TGTGCCAGCAGCTTAGGGTCAGGGGGTCTCTATGGCTACACCTTC. As protein: CASSLGSGGLYGYTF.